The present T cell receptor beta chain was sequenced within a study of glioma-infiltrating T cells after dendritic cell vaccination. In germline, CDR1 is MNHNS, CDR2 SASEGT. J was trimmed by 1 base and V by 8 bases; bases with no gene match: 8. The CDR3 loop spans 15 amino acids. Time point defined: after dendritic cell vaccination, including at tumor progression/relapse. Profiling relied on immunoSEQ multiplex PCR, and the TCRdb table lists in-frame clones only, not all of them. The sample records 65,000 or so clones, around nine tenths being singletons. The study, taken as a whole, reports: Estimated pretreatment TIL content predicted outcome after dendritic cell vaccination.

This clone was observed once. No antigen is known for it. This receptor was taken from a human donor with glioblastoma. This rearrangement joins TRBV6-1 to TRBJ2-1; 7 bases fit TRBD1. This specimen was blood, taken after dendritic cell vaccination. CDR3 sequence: CASGIGGGSYNEQFF. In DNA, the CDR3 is TGTGCCAGCGGAATAGGGGGCGGTTCCTACAATGAGCAGTTCTTC.